This record concerns one T cell receptor (beta chain) sequence. The antigen is unknown. TCRdb keeps only in-frame clones here, not all; method: immunoSEQ multiplex PCR. The table records some 130,000 clones, 85% to 90% of them present only once. Germline CDR1 is LGHNA and CDR2 is YSLEER. The CDR3 contains 15 residues. V was trimmed by 0 bases and J by 4 bases, leaving 9 bases between them. The data derive from a study of T cell responses to AZD1222 COVID-19 vaccine. Findings and caveats of the study: As reported, nearly half of all spike-specific TCRs target variant regions that are unmutated. Increases in Spike-specific TCR breadth and depth were seen after two AZD1222 doses. It should be noted that donors were predominantly white British and more often female, and clonal diversity was possibly underestimated.

This chain links TRBV4-3 with TRBJ2-2; D remains ambiguous. The receptor's source is an adult in good health. The sequenced sample was peripheral blood, obtained on day 0 of AZD1222 vaccination. The CDR3, as DNA: TGCGCCAGCAGCCAAGACGCGGTATCCACCGGGGAGCTGTTTTTT. Translated, it gives CASSQDAVSTGELFF.